Detailed here is one T cell receptor beta chain. The antigen is unknown. This specimen belongs to a study of blood T cells in healthy people across ages. A second PCR, run for about 7 to 11 cycles, used a sample-barcoded 5' primer plus a J-beta primer mix. TCRdb processed the 5' RACE reads anew with MiXCR; each CDR3 protein has one entry. The data contain 800,000 to 1,000,000 distinct CDR3 sequences, around 49% of them singletons. The CDR3 is made up of 15 amino acids. In germline, CDR1 is KGHSH, CDR2 LQKENI. V lost 6 bases to trimming and J lost 5 bases; unmatched junction nucleotides: 12. Study-level points and caveats: Roughly linearly, TCR beta diversity per million T cells fell as age increased.

Sequencing was performed on blood. J is TRBJ2-7 and V is TRBV18; 8 bases align to TRBD1. The origin of this receptor is a man aged 30 to 39 in good health. The CDR3 DNA reads as TGTGCCAGCTCGCCGCAGCCAGGACAGGGAAACGAGCAGTACTTC. It translates to CASSPQPGQGNEQYF.